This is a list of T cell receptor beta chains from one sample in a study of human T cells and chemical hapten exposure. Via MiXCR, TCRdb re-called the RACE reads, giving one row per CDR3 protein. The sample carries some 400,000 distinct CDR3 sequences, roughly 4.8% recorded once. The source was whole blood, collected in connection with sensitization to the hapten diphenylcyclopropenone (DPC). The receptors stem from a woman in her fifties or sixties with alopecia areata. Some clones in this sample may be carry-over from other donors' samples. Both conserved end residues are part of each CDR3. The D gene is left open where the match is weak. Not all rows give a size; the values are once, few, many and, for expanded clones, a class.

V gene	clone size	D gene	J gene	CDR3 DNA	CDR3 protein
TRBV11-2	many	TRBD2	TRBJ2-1	TGTGCCAGCAGCTTATTCCAGCGGGGGGTCAATGAGCAGTTCTTC	CASSLFQRGVNEQFF
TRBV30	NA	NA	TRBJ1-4	TGTGCCTGGGGATATGCAACTAATGAAAAACTGTTTTTT	CAWGYATNEKLFF
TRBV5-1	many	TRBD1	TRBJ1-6	TGCGCCAGCAGCTCGTTGGACAGGGGTTTGAGATCACCCCTCCACTTT	CASSSLDRGLRSPLHF
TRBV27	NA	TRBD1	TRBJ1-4	TGTGCCAGCAGACGGACAGGGGCAACTAATGAAAAACTGTTTTTT	CASRRTGATNEKLFF
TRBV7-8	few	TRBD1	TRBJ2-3	TGTGCCAGCACCAACCGGGACAGTCTCACAGATACGCAGTATTTT	CASTNRDSLTDTQYF
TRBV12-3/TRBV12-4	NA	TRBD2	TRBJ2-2	TGTGCCAGCAGTCAAAATGGACTAGCTAGGAACACCGGGGAGCTGTTTTTT	CASSQNGLARNTGELFF
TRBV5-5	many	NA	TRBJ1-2	TGTGCCAGCAGCAAACAGGGTCGGGTATCCGGCTACACCTTC	CASSKQGRVSGYTF
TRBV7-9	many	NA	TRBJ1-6	TGTGCCAGCAGCCCCCGGGGGGTTAATAATTCACCCCTCCACTTT	CASSPRGVNNSPLHF
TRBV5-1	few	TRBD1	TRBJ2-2	TGCGCTCACGACAGGGACCCGACTCCGAACACCGGGGAGCTGTTTTTT	CAHDRDPTPNTGELFF
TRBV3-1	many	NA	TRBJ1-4	TGTGCCAGCAGCCAAGATCCGGGAGGGAGTCGAAAACTGTTTTTT	CASSQDPGGSRKLFF
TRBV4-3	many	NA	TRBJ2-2	TGCGCCAGCAGCCAAGTGCGCAGTACCGGGGAGCTGTTTTTT	CASSQVRSTGELFF
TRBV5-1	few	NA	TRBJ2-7	TGCGCCAGCAGCCCTCCCGGGAGGGGGCAAGTTTACGAGCAGTACTTC	CASSPPGRGQVYEQYF
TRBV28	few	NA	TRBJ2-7	TGTGCCAGCAGGACGATCGACTGGACCTACGAGCAGTACTTC	CASRTIDWTYEQYF
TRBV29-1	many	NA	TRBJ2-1	TGCAGCGTTACAACCGACTACAATGAGCAGTTCTTC	CSVTTDYNEQFF
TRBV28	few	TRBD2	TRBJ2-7	TGTGCCAGCAGCCCCCAGACTAGCGGGAGTACCCACGAGCAGTACTTC	CASSPQTSGSTHEQYF
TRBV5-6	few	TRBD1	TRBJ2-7	TGTGCCAGCAGCTTCTCCGACAGGGGCCTCTCCTACGAGCAGTACTTC	CASSFSDRGLSYEQYF
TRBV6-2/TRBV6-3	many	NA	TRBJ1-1	TGTGCCAGCAGTTACATGACAGGCGGTGGGGCTGAAGCTTTCTTT	CASSYMTGGGAEAFF
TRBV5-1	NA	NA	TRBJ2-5	TGCGCCAGCAGCCGCCTAGGGGAGACCCAGTACTTC	CASSRLGETQYF
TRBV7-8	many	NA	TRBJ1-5	TGTGCCAGCAGCTTAGCGGCGGGGGCGCGGGACAATCAGCCCCAGCATTTT	CASSLAAGARDNQPQHF
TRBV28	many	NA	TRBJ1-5	TGTGCCAGCATTCCCAGGAGGTCGAATCGTATAGGGAAAAGCAATCAGCCCCAGCATTTT	CASIPRRSNRIGKSNQPQHF
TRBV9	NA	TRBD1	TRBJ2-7	TGTGCCAGCAGCTCAGTGAAGACAGGGAAGATTTACTTC	CASSSVKTGKIYF
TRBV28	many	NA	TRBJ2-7	TGTGCCAGCAGTTTGGGCGGGACTCCCTCCTACGAGCAGTACTTC	CASSLGGTPSYEQYF
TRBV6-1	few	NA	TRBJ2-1	TGTGCCAGCAGTTTGTCCCGGACTAATGAGCAGTTCTTC	CASSLSRTNEQFF
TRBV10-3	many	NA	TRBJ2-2	TGTGCCATCAAGTCAGGAGTCGCGAACACCGGGGAGCTGTTTTTT	CAIKSGVANTGELFF
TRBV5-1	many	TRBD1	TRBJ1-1	TGCGCCAGCAGCGTGCTCACAGGGGGCATATCCACTGAAGCTTTCTTT	CASSVLTGGISTEAFF
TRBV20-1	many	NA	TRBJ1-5	TGCAGTGCTTTCCGGGCGAATAGCAATCAGCCCCAGCATTTT	CSAFRANSNQPQHF
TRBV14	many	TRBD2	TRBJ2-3	TGTGCCAGCAGTCTCAACGTACTAGCGGGAGGGCAGTATTTT	CASSLNVLAGGQYF
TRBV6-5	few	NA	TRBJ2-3	TGTGCCAGCAGTTACGGGTCTAGCTCCGAGGGCACAGATACGCAGTATTTT	CASSYGSSSEGTDTQYF
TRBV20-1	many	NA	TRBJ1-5	TGCAGTGCTAGAGCCGGGCTGCCCTTAAATCAGCCCCAGCATTTT	CSARAGLPLNQPQHF
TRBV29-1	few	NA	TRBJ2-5	TGCAGCGTTCCCATTACGCAGGCGACCCAGTACTTC	CSVPITQATQYF
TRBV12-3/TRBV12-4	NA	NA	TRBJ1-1	TGTGCCAGCAGTACTCTACGGGGCACTGAAGCTTTCTTT	CASSTLRGTEAFF
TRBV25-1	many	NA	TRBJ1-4	TGTGCCAGCAGTCGCGAGGGGGTCCACAATGAAAAACTGTTTTTT	CASSREGVHNEKLFF
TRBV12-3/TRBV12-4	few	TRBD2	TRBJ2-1	TGTGCCAGCGGAACGGGCGGGGGGGACAATGAGCAGTTCTTC	CASGTGGGDNEQFF